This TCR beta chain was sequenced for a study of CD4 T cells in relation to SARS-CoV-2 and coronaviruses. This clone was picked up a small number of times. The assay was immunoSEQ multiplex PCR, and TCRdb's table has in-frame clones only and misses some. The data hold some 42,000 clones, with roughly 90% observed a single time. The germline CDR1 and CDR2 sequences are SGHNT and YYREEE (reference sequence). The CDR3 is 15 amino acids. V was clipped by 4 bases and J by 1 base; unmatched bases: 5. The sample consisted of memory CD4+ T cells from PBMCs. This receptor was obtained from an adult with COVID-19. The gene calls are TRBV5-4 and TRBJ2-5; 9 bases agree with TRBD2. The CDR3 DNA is TGTGCCAGCAGCGGTAGCGGGGGAGCCCAAGAGACCCAGTACTTC. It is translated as CASSGSGGAQETQYF.